This entry lists 10 T cell receptor beta chains sequenced from one sample in a study of brain T cells in children with intractable seizures. Indicated time point: blood from clinic visit 5 months post-surgery; TSC patient then seizure free. Profiling relied on immunoSEQ multiplex PCR, and the TCRdb table lists in-frame clones only, not all of them. The sample carries 300,000 to 400,000 clones, roughly 93% recorded once. Specimen: peripheral blood, collected 4 to 5 months after surgery. The receptors come from a boy younger than two with tuberous sclerosis and intractable seizures.

The rearrangement joins TRBV6-6 to TRBJ1-2, with TRBD1 matching 8 bases. Germline V CDR1 and CDR2: MNHNY, SVGAGI (reference sequence). This CDR3 comprises 14 residues. Germline trimming cut 6 bases from V and 2 bases from J; bases unmatched to any gene: 5. CDR3 sequence reads: CASRTGEANYGYTF. The DNA for the CDR3 is TGTGCCAGCAGGACAGGGGAGGCGAACTATGGCTACACCTTC.

This chain connects TRBV11-2 to TRBJ1-2, with a tentative D call TRBD1 (5 bases). The V end was cut by 5 bases, the J end by 3 bases, with 13 bases between. Germline V lookup: CDR1 SGHAT, CDR2 FQNNGV. This CDR3 region has 14 residues. The CDR3 DNA is TGTGCCAGCAGCCGGGGAGGGGCTGACTATGGCTACACCTTC. Protein: CASSRGGADYGYTF.

V usage is TRBV4-2 and J usage is TRBJ2-5, with TRBD2 matching over 8 bases. From germline, CDR1 is LGHNA and CDR2 YNFKEQ. After removal of 1 base from V and 5 bases from J, the junction contained 9 bases not matched to a gene. This CDR3 comprises 16 residues. The CDR3, as DNA: TGTGCCAGCAGCCAAGTTTGGGGGACTAGTGCGGAGACCCAGTACTTC. The encoded protein is CASSQVWGTSAETQYF.

The V gene is TRBV5-4, the J gene TRBJ2-1; 11 positions match TRBD2. V lost 1 base to trimming and J lost 8 bases; unmatched junction nucleotides: 2. The CDR3 is 14 amino acids. CDR1 SGHNT and CDR2 YYREEE come from the germline V gene (reference sequence). CDR3 loop: CASSLTSGGYEQFF. The DNA for the CDR3 is TGTGCCAGCAGCTTGACTAGCGGGGGATATGAGCAGTTCTTC.

The rearrangement uses TRBV9 and TRBJ2-1, with 12 bases that match TRBD2. The CDR3 is 19 residues long. Trimming took 0 bases from V and 2 from J; bases not matched to a gene: 9. Germline CDR1 SGDLS, CDR2 YYNGEE. The DNA of the CDR3 is TGTGCCAGCAGCGTAGGTGGTGGACTAGCGGGGAAGGCCTACAATGAGCAGTTCTTC. It specifies CASSVGGGLAGKAYNEQFF. Filled out from reference TRBV9 and TRBJ2-1, the complete variable domain reads DSGVTQTPKHLITATGQRVTLRCSPRSGDLSVYWYQQSLDQGLQFLIQYYNGEERAKGNILERFSAQQFPDLHSELNLSSLELGDSALYFCASSVGGGLAGKAYNEQFFGPGTRLTVL.

This chain links TRBV18 with TRBJ2-7; 8 bases match TRBD2. Trimming took 4 bases from V and 1 from J; bases not matched to a gene: 3. Looked up from germline, CDR1 is KGHSH and CDR2 is LQKENI. CDR3 length equals 14 residues. The CDR3 coding sequence is TGTGCCAGCTCACTAGCGGGGCCTTCCTACGAGCAGTACTTC. It encodes CASSLAGPSYEQYF.

V gene TRBV7-3 combines with J gene TRBJ2-3, with 9 bases matching TRBD2. CDR3 length: 15 residues. After removal of 5 bases from V and 4 bases from J, the junction contained 7 bases not matched to a gene. The germline CDR1 and CDR2 sequences are SGHTA and FQGTGA. In DNA, the CDR3 is TGTGCCAGCAGCGACAGCGGGGGGTGGTCAGATACGCAGTATTTT. Translation: CASSDSGGWSDTQYF.

V usage is TRBV29-1 and J usage is TRBJ1-1, with D hard to call. This CDR3 comprises 13 residues. Trimming left V 7 bases short and J 0 bases short, with 12 bases between. CDR1 is SQVTM, CDR2 ANQGSEA, per germline. The CDR3 sequence is CSARGDLNTEAFF. The CDR3 DNA reads TGCAGCGCTCGGGGAGACCTGAACACTGAAGCTTTCTTT.

The rearrangement joins TRBV19 to TRBJ2-7; 7 nucleotides align to TRBD1. V lost 9 bases to trimming and J lost 3 bases; unmatched junction nucleotides: 11. CDR3 length: 14 amino acids. Looked up from germline, CDR1 is LNHDA and CDR2 is SQIVND (reference sequence). Written as DNA, the CDR3 is TGTGCCAGCCGGAACGCCACAGGGGACTACGAGCAGTACTTC. Protein sequence: CASRNATGDYEQYF.

The chain is built from TRBV6-5 and TRBJ1-2; possible D gene TRBD1, 5 bases. This CDR3 region has 15 residues. In germline, CDR1 is MNHEY, CDR2 SVGAGI. V was pared by 10 bases and J by 4 bases, with 22 bases between. CDR3 in amino acids: CATLRGSLLSYGYTF. The CDR3 nucleotides read TGTGCCACTCTCCGGGGCAGCCTCCTCTCCTATGGCTACACCTTC.